These 15 T cell receptor beta chains originate from one sample sequenced in a study of blood T cell repertoires in COVID-19. This table comes from immunoSEQ multiplex PCR, and its TCRdb copy is limited to in-frame clones, with some not included. The sample includes over 65,000 clones, 85% seen only once; the top ten take over 15%. The sequencing sample was made of peripheral blood. Receptors were obtained from a man aged 80 or over with active or convalescent COVID-19.

The chain couples TRBV3-1 (or the pseudogene TRBV3-2) to TRBJ2-2, with 8 bases identical to TRBD2. With V trimmed by 4 bases and J by 4 bases, 2 bases remained unmatched. There are 14 residues in the CDR3. Germline V gene lookup returns CDR1 LGHDT and CDR2 YNNKEL (reference sequence). CDR3: CASSPLAGTGELFF. The CDR3 coding sequence is TGTGCCAGCAGCCCCCTAGCGGGCACCGGGGAGCTGTTTTTT.

A few counts support this clone. This rearrangement joins TRBV3-1 (or the pseudogene TRBV3-2) to TRBJ2-2; D ambiguous. Germline CDR1 and CDR2: LGHDT and YNNKEL (reference sequence). The ends were cut back, 4 bases at V and 3 bases at J, with 15 bases in the middle. The CDR3 totals 16 residues. The CDR3 sequence: CASSPLPGIDTGELFF. The CDR3 coding sequence is TGTGCCAGCAGCCCTCTTCCGGGTATTGACACCGGGGAGCTGTTTTTT.

A word on this clone: The junction differs from germline at one of its ends, possibly a read error. V and J are TRBV4-2 and TRBJ2-2, with unresolved D. Germline V lookup: CDR1 LGHNA, CDR2 YNFKEQ. CDR3 length: 14 amino acids. CDR3 sequence: CASSQVSPTGELFF. As DNA, the CDR3 is TGTGCCAGCAGTCAAGTATCCCCCACCGGGGAGCTGTTTTTT.

This sequence joins TRBV27 and TRBJ2-7, with 10 bases matching TRBD2. V was pared by 6 bases and J by 11 bases, with 7 bases of the junction left unmatched. Per the germline V gene, CDR1 is MNHEY and CDR2 is SMNVEV (reference sequence). This CDR3 has 12 amino acids. For the CDR3, the DNA is TGTGCCAGCAGAAGGGTAAGCGGGAGGGAGTACGTC. It yields the protein CASRRVSGREYV.

The chain carries TRBV5-6 and TRBJ2-7; 13 bases match TRBD2. With V trimmed by 2 bases and J by 6 bases, 11 bases remained unmatched. Germline CDR1 SGHDT, CDR2 YYEEEE. The CDR3 is made up of 17 amino acids. The CDR3 nucleotides read TGTGCCAGCAGCTTTACTAGCGGGAGGGCCCAACTGAGCGAGCAGTACGTC. Translation gives CASSFTSGRAQLSEQYV.

V gene TRBV5-1 combines with J gene TRBJ2-1, with a tentative D call TRBD2 (5 bases). The length of the CDR3 is 11 residues. Trimming pared 0 bases from V and 12 bases from J, leaving 7 bases between. Germline assignment: CDR1 SGHRS and CDR2 YFSETQ. The CDR3 here is CASSLGERQFF. The CDR3 nucleotides read TGCGCCAGCAGCTTGGGGGAGAGGCAGTTCTTC.

The chain employs TRBV24-1 and TRBJ2-1, with D possibly being TRBD2 (5 bases). CDR1 is KGHDR and CDR2 is SFDVKD in the germline V gene. Trimming left V 10 bases short and J 10 bases short, with 10 bases between. This CDR3 is built from 10 residues. The CDR3 region has the DNA TGTGCCACAGGGAGTGGAGAGCAGTTCTTC. Amino acids: CATGSGEQFF.

This clone showed up just a few times. V is TRBV13 and J is TRBJ1-6, with 7 bases identical to TRBD1. With V trimmed by 5 bases and J by 7 bases, 11 bases remained unmatched. The CDR3 contains 16 residues. The V gene's germline CDR1 is PRHDT and CDR2 FYEKMQ (reference sequence). Here the CDR3 DNA reads TGTGCCAGCAGCCGACAGGGCGCCACCCGCAATTCACCCCTCCACTTT. Translated: CASSRQGATRNSPLHF.

The genes are TRBV30 and TRBJ2-1; 10 nucleotides line up with TRBD2. This CDR3 comprises 13 residues. Germline-derived CDR1 and CDR2 are GTSNPN and SVGIG (reference sequence). The ends lost 4 bases at V and 7 bases at J; junction bases unmatched: 4. The CDR3 reads CAWKREGWNEQFF. As DNA, the CDR3 is TGTGCCTGGAAGCGGGAGGGTTGGAATGAGCAGTTCTTC. Together with reference TRBV30 and TRBJ2-1, the CDR3 gives the full variable domain: SQTIHQWPATLVQPVGSPLSLECTVEGTSNPNLYWYRQAAGRGLQLLFYSVGIGQISSEVPQNLSASRPQDRQFILSSKKLLLSDSGFYLCAWKREGWNEQFFGPGTRLTVL.

This clone was observed a handful of times. V and J are TRBV11-3 and TRBJ1-6; TRBD1 matches 8 bases. This CDR3 is built from 15 residues. V was clipped by 6 bases and J by 9 bases; unmatched bases: 10. CDR1 is SGHNT, CDR2 YENEEA, per germline. The CDR3 loop is CASSPTTGVGSPLHF. In DNA form, the CDR3 reads TGTGCCAGCAGTCCTACGACAGGGGTGGGTTCACCCCTCCACTTT. Full variable domain (missing parts from reference TRBV11-3 and TRBJ1-6): EAGVVQSPRYKIIEKKQPVAFWCNPISGHNTLYWYLQNLGQGPELLIRYENEEAVDDSQLPKDRFSAERLKGVDSTLKIQPAELGDSAVYLCASSPTTGVGSPLHFGNGTRLTVT.

The genes are TRBV6-5 and TRBJ2-2, with TRBD1 identical over 7 bases. The germline CDR1 and CDR2 sequences are MNHEY and SVGAGI. CDR3 length: 15 residues. The V gene end was trimmed by 6 bases and the J gene end by 4 bases; junction bases not matched to a gene: 8. This chain's CDR3 is CASRFDRVGTGELFF. CDR3 in DNA: TGTGCCAGCAGGTTTGACAGGGTTGGCACCGGGGAGCTGTTTTTT.

This sequence joins TRBV3-1 (or the pseudogene TRBV3-2) and TRBJ1-2; D unresolved. The CDR3 runs to 14 residues. Trimming took off 1 base at V and 8 bases at J, with 14 bases between the two ends. Germline-derived CDR1 and CDR2 are LGHDT and YNNKEL (reference sequence). CDR3 sequence reads: CASSQGVQVWGYTF. CDR3 in DNA: TGTGCCAGCAGCCAAGGAGTGCAGGTCTGGGGCTACACCTTC.

V and J are TRBV6-5 and TRBJ1-2, with a weak D call TRBD1 (5 bases). Trimming removed 2 bases at V and 6 bases at J, with 7 bases between. This CDR3 is 12 amino acids long. Germline V gives CDR1 MNHEY, CDR2 SVGAGI. CDR3 sequence reads: CASSYPGNGYTF. For the CDR3, the DNA is TGTGCCAGCAGTTACCCAGGGAATGGCTACACCTTC.

This chain uses TRBV18 with TRBJ2-5, with TRBD2 matching 7 bases. The CDR3 spans 16 residues. Germline V CDR1 and CDR2: KGHSH, LQKENI. The J segment lost 2 bases and the V segment lost 1 base, leaving 7 bases of the junction unmatched. This chain's CDR3 is CASSPLGLAVQETQYF. Written as DNA, the CDR3 is TGTGCCAGCTCACCACTTGGGCTAGCGGTACAAGAGACCCAGTACTTC.

CDR3 loop: CASSPRTATNEKLFF. The DNA of the CDR3 is TGCGCCAGCAGCCCAAGGACAGCAACTAATGAAAAACTGTTTTTT. The rearrangement links TRBV5-1 to TRBJ1-4; TRBD1 is a possible D gene (6 bases). CDR3 length equals 15 residues. Trimming removed 4 bases at V and 0 bases at J, with 10 bases between. The germline CDR1 and CDR2 sequences are SGHRS and YFSETQ. Full variable domain (remainder filled in from reference TRBV5-1 and TRBJ1-4): KAGVTQTPRYLIKTRGQQVTLSCSPISGHRSVSWYQQTPGQGLQFLFEYFSETQRNKGNFPGRFSGRQFSNSRSEMNVSTLELGDSALYLCASSPRTATNEKLFFGSGTQLSVL.